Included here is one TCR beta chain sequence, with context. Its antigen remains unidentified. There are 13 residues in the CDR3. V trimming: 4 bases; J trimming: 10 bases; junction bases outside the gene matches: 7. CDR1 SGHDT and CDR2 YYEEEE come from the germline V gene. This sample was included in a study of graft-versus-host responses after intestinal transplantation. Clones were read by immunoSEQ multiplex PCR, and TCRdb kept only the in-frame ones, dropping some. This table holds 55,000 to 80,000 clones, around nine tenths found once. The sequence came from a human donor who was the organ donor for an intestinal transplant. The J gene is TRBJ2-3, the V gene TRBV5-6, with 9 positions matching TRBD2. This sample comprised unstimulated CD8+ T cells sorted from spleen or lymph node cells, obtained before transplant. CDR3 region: CASSPRGGGPQYF. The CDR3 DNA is TGTGCCAGCAGCCCCCGCGGGGGGGGTCCGCAGTATTTT.